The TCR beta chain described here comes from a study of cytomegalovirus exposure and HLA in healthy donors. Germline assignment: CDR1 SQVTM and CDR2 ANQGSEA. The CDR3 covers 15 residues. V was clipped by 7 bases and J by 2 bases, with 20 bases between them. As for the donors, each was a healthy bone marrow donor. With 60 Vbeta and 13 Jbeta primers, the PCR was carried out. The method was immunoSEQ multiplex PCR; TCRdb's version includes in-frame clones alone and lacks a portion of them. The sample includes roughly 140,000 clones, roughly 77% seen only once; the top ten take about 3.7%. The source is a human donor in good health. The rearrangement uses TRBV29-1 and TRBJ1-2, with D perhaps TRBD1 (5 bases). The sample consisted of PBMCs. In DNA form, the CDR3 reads TGCAGCGCGGACCGAACGGAGGGGTCGAACTATGGCTACACCTTC. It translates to CSADRTEGSNYGYTF.